The sequence of this TCR beta chain was determined in a study of cytotoxic CD8 clonotypes in ibrutinib-treated CLL. Repertoires were generated with immunoSEQ multiplex PCR, while TCRdb's copy carries only in-frame clones and drops some. This table has about 50,000 clones, 57% appearing once. V shed 6 bases and J shed 1 base, with 12 bases lying between them. From germline, CDR1 is MNHNS and CDR2 SASEGT. CDR3 length: 15 amino acids. This receptor was identified in a human donor with chronic lymphocytic leukemia. Sample: PBMCs, taken after 24 months of ibrutinib treatment. The chain is built from TRBV6-1 and TRBJ2-2, with a weak D call TRBD2 (6 bases). This CDR3 reads CASRLEGGNTGELFF. The CDR3 DNA reads TGTGCCAGCAGGTTGGAGGGAGGGAACACCGGGGAGCTGTTTTTT.